This is a list of T cell receptor beta chains from one sample in a study of cytomegalovirus exposure and HLA in healthy donors. Assay: immunoSEQ multiplex PCR; the TCRdb copy retains only in-frame clones and omits some. The table has about 83,000 clones, 65% to 80% seen once. Sequenced material: PBMCs. These receptors originate from a man aged 60 to 69 in good health and CMV-seronegative. Each CDR3 is given with its conserved first and last residue. A D gene is named only where the DNA matches it firmly. Clone size, where shown, is once, few, many, or a class for clones that have expanded.

clone_size: .
v_call: TRBV10-3
d_call: .
j_call: TRBJ1-1
cdr3_aa: CAINSGTRPEAFF
cdr3_nt: TGTGCCATCAATTCCGGGACAAGACCCGAAGCTTTCTTT

clone_size: .
v_call: TRBV12-5
d_call: .
j_call: TRBJ1-3
cdr3_aa: CASGLVYQGLTGNTIYF
cdr3_nt: TGTGCTAGTGGTTTGGTATATCAGGGGTTAACTGGAAACACCATATATTTT

clone_size: once
v_call: TRBV19
d_call: .
j_call: TRBJ1-5
cdr3_aa: CASSGPGQGNGQPQHF
cdr3_nt: TGTGCCAGTAGTGGCCCGGGGCAGGGGAACGGGCAGCCCCAGCATTTT

clone_size: few
v_call: TRBV6-1
d_call: .
j_call: TRBJ1-1
cdr3_aa: CASSALDWGDTEAFF
cdr3_nt: TGTGCCAGCAGCGCGCTTGACTGGGGCGACACTGAAGCTTTCTTT

clone_size: .
v_call: TRBV11-3
d_call: TRBD2
j_call: TRBJ2-4
cdr3_aa: CASSLGSGGDIQYF
cdr3_nt: TGTGCCAGCAGCTTAGGATCGGGGGGAGACATTCAGTACTTC

clone_size: .
v_call: TRBV7-9
d_call: .
j_call: TRBJ2-5
cdr3_aa: CASGPPGTQYF
cdr3_nt: TGTGCCAGCGGGCCACCTGGGACCCAGTACTTC

clone_size: .
v_call: TRBV2
d_call: TRBD1
j_call: TRBJ1-2
cdr3_aa: CASRGDREGYTF
cdr3_nt: TGTGCCAGCAGGGGGGACAGGGAAGGCTACACCTTC

clone_size: .
v_call: TRBV30
d_call: TRBD1
j_call: TRBJ1-2
cdr3_aa: CAWSLGQGRNYGYTF
cdr3_nt: TGTGCCTGGAGTCTTGGACAGGGTAGAAACTATGGCTACACCTTC

clone_size: few
v_call: TRBV6-1
d_call: .
j_call: TRBJ1-1
cdr3_aa: CASTRVGGDTEAFF
cdr3_nt: TGTGCCAGCACTCGGGTAGGGGGTGACACTGAAGCTTTCTTT

clone_size: .
v_call: TRBV10-1
d_call: TRBD1
j_call: TRBJ1-3
cdr3_aa: CASSPGQGANTIYF
cdr3_nt: TGCGCCAGCAGCCCGGGACAGGGGGCAAACACCATATATTTT

clone_size: .
v_call: TRBV27
d_call: TRBD1
j_call: TRBJ1-2
cdr3_aa: CASSNDRGDGYTF
cdr3_nt: TGTGCCAGCAGTAACGACAGGGGGGATGGCTACACCTTC

clone_size: .
v_call: TRBV7-9
d_call: .
j_call: TRBJ1-4
cdr3_aa: CASSPGRGQWTNEKLFF
cdr3_nt: TGTGCCAGCAGCCCTGGCAGGGGTCAATGGACTAATGAAAAACTGTTTTTT

clone_size: .
v_call: TRBV19
d_call: TRBD1
j_call: TRBJ1-4
cdr3_aa: CASSLTGAYNEKLFF
cdr3_nt: TGTGCCAGTAGTTTGACAGGGGCTTATAATGAAAAACTGTTTTTT

clone_size: .
v_call: TRBV9
d_call: .
j_call: TRBJ1-5
cdr3_aa: CASSVGGGNQPQHF
cdr3_nt: TGTGCCAGCAGCGTCGGCGGGGGCAATCAGCCCCAGCATTTT

clone_size: .
v_call: TRBV7-8
d_call: TRBD1
j_call: TRBJ1-2
cdr3_aa: CASSLEGRGRGYTF
cdr3_nt: TGTGCCAGCAGCTTAGAGGGCAGGGGGCGCGGCTACACCTTC

clone_size: .
v_call: TRBV19
d_call: .
j_call: TRBJ1-2
cdr3_aa: CASSIGGSAQRYGYTF
cdr3_nt: TGTGCCAGTAGTATTGGAGGCTCGGCTCAACGCTATGGCTACACCTTC

clone_size: .
v_call: TRBV6-1
d_call: .
j_call: TRBJ2-7
cdr3_aa: CASRTQGNEQYF
cdr3_nt: TGTGCCAGCAGAACCCAGGGGAACGAGCAGTACTTC

clone_size: .
v_call: TRBV23-1
d_call: .
j_call: TRBJ2-3
cdr3_aa: CASSQSQDSRGATDTQYF
cdr3_nt: TGCGCCAGCAGTCAATCTCAGGACTCGAGAGGAGCCACAGATACGCAGTATTTT

clone_size: .
v_call: TRBV6-4
d_call: .
j_call: TRBJ1-5
cdr3_aa: CASSSEQGGQPQHF
cdr3_nt: TGTGCCAGCAGTTCCGAACAGGGCGGTCAGCCCCAGCATTTT

clone_size: .
v_call: TRBV5-1
d_call: .
j_call: TRBJ1-1
cdr3_aa: CASKSGARDTGAFF
cdr3_nt: TGCGCCAGTAAATCAGGGGCCAGGGACACTGGAGCTTTCTTT

clone_size: .
v_call: TRBV6-5
d_call: .
j_call: TRBJ1-2
cdr3_aa: CASSEASYYGYTF
cdr3_nt: TGTGCCAGCAGTGAAGCATCCTATTATGGCTACACCTTC

clone_size: .
v_call: TRBV7-8
d_call: TRBD2
j_call: TRBJ2-7
cdr3_aa: CASSLWGGEQYF
cdr3_nt: TGTGCCAGCAGCTTATGGGGGGGCGAGCAGTACTTC

clone_size: few
v_call: TRBV5-3
d_call: .
j_call: TRBJ1-5
cdr3_aa: CARSLALGGVDQPQHF
cdr3_nt: TGTGCCAGAAGCTTGGCCTTGGGGGGTGTGGATCAGCCCCAGCATTTT

clone_size: .
v_call: TRBV5-6
d_call: TRBD2
j_call: TRBJ2-5
cdr3_aa: CASSWEGQGQETQYF
cdr3_nt: TGTGCCAGCAGCTGGGAGGGGCAGGGCCAAGAGACCCAGTACTTC

clone_size: few
v_call: TRBV10-1
d_call: TRBD2
j_call: TRBJ2-7
cdr3_aa: CASSESGGGPREQYF
cdr3_nt: TGCGCCAGCAGTGAGTCTGGCGGGGGTCCCCGTGAGCAGTACTTC

clone_size: .
v_call: TRBV4-2
d_call: .
j_call: TRBJ1-5
cdr3_aa: CASSHYQGILQPQHF
cdr3_nt: TGTGCCAGCAGCCACTATCAGGGGATCCTCCAGCCCCAGCATTTT

clone_size: .
v_call: TRBV2
d_call: .
j_call: TRBJ1-5
cdr3_aa: CASSALGDSNQPQHF
cdr3_nt: TGTGCCAGCAGTGCCTTAGGAGATAGCAATCAGCCCCAGCATTTT

clone_size: .
v_call: TRBV30
d_call: TRBD1
j_call: TRBJ1-5
cdr3_aa: CAWSRPGGNQPQHF
cdr3_nt: TGTGCCTGGAGTCGACCAGGGGGTAATCAGCCCCAGCATTTT

clone_size: .
v_call: TRBV5-1
d_call: .
j_call: TRBJ1-3
cdr3_aa: CASSLAGTGGSGNTIYF
cdr3_nt: TGCGCCAGCAGCTTGGCCGGGACGGGGGGTAGTGGAAACACCATATATTTT

clone_size: .
v_call: TRBV19
d_call: .
j_call: TRBJ2-3
cdr3_aa: CASSTRTETSTDTQYF
cdr3_nt: TGTGCCAGTAGTACCCGGACAGAGACTAGCACAGATACGCAGTATTTT

clone_size: .
v_call: TRBV4-1
d_call: TRBD1
j_call: TRBJ1-6
cdr3_aa: CASSRTGSDNSPLHF
cdr3_nt: TGCGCCAGCAGCCGGACAGGGAGCGATAATTCACCCCTCCACTTT

clone_size: .
v_call: TRBV18
d_call: TRBD1
j_call: TRBJ1-1
cdr3_aa: CASSHRGSTTEAFF
cdr3_nt: TGTGCCAGCTCACACAGGGGGTCGACAACTGAAGCTTTCTTT

clone_size: once
v_call: TRBV5-1
d_call: TRBD1
j_call: TRBJ2-2
cdr3_aa: CASNSAGGIGELFF
cdr3_nt: TGCGCCAGCAACTCCGCAGGGGGCATCGGGGAGCTGTTTTTT

clone_size: .
v_call: TRBV6-1
d_call: .
j_call: TRBJ1-5
cdr3_aa: CAAGQPQHF
cdr3_nt: TGTGCCGCGGGGCAGCCCCAGCATTTT

clone_size: .
v_call: TRBV2
d_call: TRBD2
j_call: TRBJ2-3
cdr3_aa: CASRARGLAGSGATQYF
cdr3_nt: TGTGCCAGCAGGGCCCGCGGTCTAGCGGGGAGTGGGGCTACGCAGTATTTT

clone_size: .
v_call: TRBV18
d_call: .
j_call: TRBJ1-2
cdr3_aa: CASSPTVTGVLIYGYTF
cdr3_nt: TGTGCCAGCTCACCAACCGTTACCGGGGTGCTCATCTATGGCTACACCTTC

clone_size: .
v_call: TRBV5-1
d_call: TRBD2
j_call: TRBJ2-5
cdr3_aa: CASSGGLAETQYF
cdr3_nt: TGCGCCAGCAGCGGGGGACTAGCAGAGACCCAGTACTTC